These 26 T cell receptor beta chains originate from one sample sequenced in a study of post-analysis software for immune sequencing data. These TCRs are of unknown antigen specificity. TCR beta libraries were prepared from cDNA with unique molecular identifiers. TCRdb re-called the PCR reads with MiXCR, one entry per CDR3 protein. Of roughly 670,000 distinct CDR3 sequences listed, 55% to 60% are singletons. Overall study results and limits: Five or six TRBV segments, TRBV5-6, TRBV5-1 and TRBV20-1 among them, were found more frequent in patients than controls.

The sample comprised blood. The receptors derive from a girl aged 2-15 years with multiple sclerosis.

This chain uses TRBV15 with TRBJ2-5; a possible D gene is TRBD1 (5 bases). Trimming removed 4 bases from V and 5 bases from J, with 17 bases in between. Germline CDR1 LNHNV, CDR2 YYDKDF (reference sequence). The CDR3 is 15 amino acids. CDR3 protein: CATSKGTGQGETQYF. The CDR3 coding sequence is TGTGCCACCAGCAAAGGAACAGGTCAAGGGGAGACCCAGTACTTC.

Notes on this clonotype: The junction departs from the called germline gene at one end, perhaps through a read error. This sequence joins TRBV6-8 and TRBJ2-7, with 9 bases lining up with TRBD2. Germline CDR1 is MNHGY and CDR2 is SAAAGT. This CDR3 is 14 amino acids long. DNA of the CDR3: TGTGCCGGCAGTTACATAGCGGGGGACTACGAGCAGTACTTC. It yields the protein CAGSYIAGDYEQYF.

V and J are TRBV4-3 and TRBJ1-4; D gene uncertain. Trimming pared 4 bases from V and 4 bases from J, leaving 10 bases between. Germline V gene data show CDR1 as LGHNA and CDR2 as YSLEER. The CDR3 totals 14 residues. The DNA of the CDR3 is TGCGCCAGCAGCCGCAGGAAAGTTAATGAAAAACTGTTTTTT. It codes for CASSRRKVNEKLFF.

The rearrangement joins TRBV20-1 to TRBJ2-7; 14 nucleotides match TRBD2. This CDR3 contains 15 residues. The ends lost 6 bases at V and 0 bases at J; junction bases unmatched: 4. Looked up from germline, CDR1 is DFQATT and CDR2 is SNEGSKA (reference sequence). The CDR3 DNA reads as TGCAGTGCGGATGGGACTAGCGGGAGCTCCTACGAGCAGTACTTC. Its translation: CSADGTSGSSYEQYF.

The chain employs TRBV7-2 and TRBJ2-5; the D call may be TRBD1 or TRBD2 (5 bases each). The end of the DNA is better explained by TRBJ2-7, so the J call may be wrong. From germline, CDR1 is SGHTA and CDR2 FQGNSA. The CDR3 is 13 amino acids. The CDR3 DNA reads as TGTGCCAGCAGCCGTCGAGAGGGGTACGAGCAGTACTTC. It specifies CASSRREGYEQYF.

The rearrangement joins TRBV29-1 to TRBJ2-5, with 7 bases fitting TRBD1. TRBJ2-7 explains the end of the DNA better; the J call may be wrong. Germline V gene lookup returns CDR1 SQVTM and CDR2 ANQGSEA. There are 15 residues in the CDR3. CDR3 sequence reads: CSVSPRQGATYEQYF. CDR3 DNA sequence: TGCAGCGTTTCACCGAGACAGGGCGCCACCTACGAGCAGTACTTC.

This clonotype was counted a few times. The chain combines TRBV12-3 or TRBV12-4 with TRBJ2-5; the match to TRBD1 covers 8 bases. V trimming: 6 bases; J trimming: 6 bases; junction bases outside the gene matches: 6. The CDR3 covers 13 residues. The DNA of the CDR3 is TGTGCCAGCAGGGGACAGGTTTTGAAGACCCAGTACTTC. It encodes CASRGQVLKTQYF.

The chain couples TRBV29-1 to TRBJ2-2; 9 nucleotides match TRBD1. CDR1 SQVTM and CDR2 ANQGSEA come from the germline V gene. V lost 1 base and J lost 6; bases outside the gene matches: 12. This CDR3 spans 17 amino acids. The CDR3: CSVEGTGGQGVAGELFF. The CDR3 bases are TGCAGCGTTGAAGGGACGGGGGGACAGGGAGTCGCCGGGGAGCTGTTTTTT.

This chain links TRBV24-1 with TRBJ1-1, with 7 bases aligning to TRBD1. From germline, CDR1 is KGHDR and CDR2 SFDVKD. The CDR3 consists of 13 residues. Trimming at V came to 3 bases and at J to 5 bases, leaving 2 bases not matched to a gene. The CDR3 sequence is CATSDVQGTEAFF. In nucleotides, the CDR3 is TGTGCCACCAGTGATGTACAGGGGACTGAAGCTTTCTTT.

This clonotype was seen a few times. The rearrangement joins TRBV7-2 to TRBJ2-5; tentatively, D is TRBD2 (5 bases). This CDR3 has 16 amino acids. Trimming shortened V by 5 bases and J by 2 bases, and 18 bases separated the two germline ends. The germline V gene encodes CDR1 SGHTA and CDR2 FQGNSA. CDR3 DNA sequence: TGTGCCAGCAGCAAGAAGGACTCTCCCTTACAAGAGACCCAGTACTTC. This gives the protein CASSKKDSPLQETQYF.

The rearrangement joins TRBV29-1 to TRBJ2-3; 8 nucleotides match TRBD1. V was clipped by 6 bases and J by 7 bases; unmatched bases: 9. The CDR3 totals 13 residues. Per the germline V gene, CDR1 is SQVTM and CDR2 is ANQGSEA. The CDR3 sequence: CSVEDRVINTQYF. The CDR3 bases are TGCAGCGTCGAGGACAGGGTTATTAATACGCAGTATTTT.

The J gene is TRBJ2-4, the V gene TRBV20-1, with TRBD2 matching 12 bases. The DNA end favors TRBJ2-7, so the J call may be wrong. CDR3 length: 17 residues. Germline values: CDR1 DFQATT, CDR2 SNEGSKA (reference sequence). CDR3 sequence reads: CSARTPPSGRAPREQYF. The CDR3 region has the DNA TGCAGTGCTAGAACACCTCCTAGCGGGAGGGCCCCTCGCGAGCAGTACTTC.

The chain joins TRBV12-3 or TRBV12-4 to TRBJ2-5; D could derive from TRBD1 or TRBD2 (5 bases each). V lost 7 bases and J 9 bases, leaving 15 bases between the germline ends. The CDR3 consists of 12 residues. CDR3 in amino acids: CASNQGPGAQYF. For the CDR3, the DNA is TGTGCCAGCAACCAGGGCCCCGGGGCCCAGTACTTC.

This clonotype was seen a few times. This chain connects TRBV29-1 to TRBJ1-1; 7 nucleotides line up with TRBD1. Per germline, CDR1 SQVTM and CDR2 ANQGSEA. After removal of 6 bases from V and 2 bases from J, the junction contained 6 bases not matched to a gene. The CDR3 spans 13 residues. In DNA, the CDR3 is TGCAGCGTGGCGGGACAGCTCAACACTGAAGCTTTCTTT. Encoded protein: CSVAGQLNTEAFF.

The rearrangement links TRBV10-1 to TRBJ2-5; the match to TRBD2 covers 9 bases. V was clipped by 1 base and J by 4 bases; unmatched bases: 4. The CDR3 spans 15 residues. Germline V gene lookup returns CDR1 WNHNN and CDR2 SYGVQD (reference sequence). CDR3 loop: CASSELREGPETQYF. DNA of the CDR3: TGCGCCAGCAGTGAGTTGCGGGAGGGCCCAGAGACCCAGTACTTC.

The rearrangement links TRBV6-5 to TRBJ1-2; tentatively, D is TRBD1 (6 bases). The germline V and J ends were trimmed by 0 bases and 8 bases, with 28 bases remaining between them. Looked up from germline, CDR1 is MNHEY and CDR2 is SVGAGI. This CDR3 comprises 19 residues. This chain's CDR3 is CASSYSRTGTGTNYSGYTF. The CDR3 DNA follows: TGTGCCAGCAGTTACTCCCGAACCGGGACGGGGACAAATTATTCCGGCTACACCTTC.

J is TRBJ1-2 and V is TRBV5-1; D not certain. The V end was cut by 3 bases, the J end by 6 bases, with 9 bases between. The CDR3 is made up of 12 amino acids. Looked up from germline, CDR1 is SGHRS and CDR2 is YFSETQ. This CDR3 reads CASSSNGNGYTF. The CDR3 nucleotides read TGCGCCAGCAGCTCGAATGGTAATGGCTACACCTTC.

The chain couples TRBV24-1 to TRBJ2-5, with D maybe TRBD1 (5 bases). The germline V and J ends were trimmed by 4 bases and 1 base, with 12 bases remaining between them. The germline gives CDR1 KGHDR, CDR2 SFDVKD. This CDR3 has 15 residues. The CDR3 DNA reads TGTGCCACCAGTGAGCGGACATTTGCCCAAGAGACCCAGTACTTC. Translated: CATSERTFAQETQYF.

J is TRBJ2-3 and V is TRBV10-3; the match to TRBD2 covers 15 bases. J lost 3 bases, V lost 4 bases, and 5 bases had no gene match. The length of the CDR3 is 17 residues. Germline CDR1 is ENHRY and CDR2 is SYGVKD. The CDR3 bases are TGTGCCATCAGTGGCTGGACTAGCGGGGGGGAAACAGATACGCAGTATTTT. Encoded protein: CAISGWTSGGETDTQYF.

In the case of this clonotype: The germline gene is not matched at one end of the junction; a read error may be the cause. The genes are TRBV13 and TRBJ2-5; TRBD1 is a possible D gene (5 bases). CDR1 and CDR2 (germline): PRHDT, FYEKMQ (reference sequence). This CDR3 region has 13 residues. CDR3 coding DNA: TGTGCCAGCAGCTTAGACAGGCAAGGGACCCAGTACTTC. It codes for CASSLDRQGTQYF.

The chain carries TRBV7-2 and TRBJ2-7, with D maybe TRBD2 (5 bases). The CDR3 loop spans 14 amino acids. CDR1 and CDR2 (germline): SGHTA, FQGNSA. Trimming took off 1 base at V and 1 base at J, with 8 bases between the two ends. The CDR3 coding sequence is TGTGCCAGCAGCTTAGGTGGGGAGTCCTACGAGCAGTACTTC. It yields the protein CASSLGGESYEQYF.

This sequence joins TRBV20-1 and TRBJ2-1; D possibly corresponds to TRBD1 (5 bases). Looked up from germline, CDR1 is DFQATT and CDR2 is SNEGSKA (reference sequence). The V and J ends lost 3 bases and 7 bases respectively, with 19 bases between them. This CDR3 region has 15 residues. The DNA for the CDR3 is TGCAGTGCTAGCATCGCAGGGCGTGGGTTGAATGAGCAGTTCTTC. This translates into CSASIAGRGLNEQFF.

The chain carries TRBV20-1 and TRBJ1-6, with D perhaps matching TRBD1 (5 bases). Trimming removed 3 bases at V and 8 bases at J, with 17 bases between. This CDR3 has 15 residues. Looked up from germline, CDR1 is DFQATT and CDR2 is SNEGSKA (reference sequence). The CDR3 DNA reads TGCAGTGCTAGGGGGCAGGGAGTGCCAGATTCACCCCTCCACTTT. It is translated as CSARGQGVPDSPLHF.

The V gene is TRBV10-3, the J gene TRBJ1-2, with 7 bases lining up with TRBD1. The J segment lost 3 bases and the V segment lost 4 bases, leaving 5 bases of the junction unmatched. The germline V gene encodes CDR1 ENHRY and CDR2 SYGVKD. CDR3 length equals 14 residues. CDR3 sequence: CAISGDSTYYGYTF. The CDR3 DNA sequence: TGTGCCATCAGTGGGGACAGTACTTACTATGGCTACACCTTC.

This clonotype has only a few counts. This chain links TRBV5-5 with TRBJ1-2; D unresolved. Germline V gene sequence: CDR1 SGHKS, CDR2 YYEKEE (reference sequence). Trimming took off 4 bases at V and 6 bases at J, with 13 bases between the two ends. The CDR3 has 13 residues. The DNA of the CDR3 is TGTGCCAGCAGCCTCGTACCCTCGGATGGCTACACCTTC. It yields the protein CASSLVPSDGYTF.

This rearrangement joins TRBV20-1 to TRBJ2-3; 8 bases are a match to TRBD2. The length of the CDR3 is 14 residues. V trimming: 6 bases; J trimming: 5 bases; junction bases outside the gene matches: 10. Looked up from germline, CDR1 is DFQATT and CDR2 is SNEGSKA (reference sequence). CDR3 nucleotides: TGCAGTGCCATAACGGGGGGGCAGGGAGATACGCAGTATTTT. The encoded protein is CSAITGGQGDTQYF.